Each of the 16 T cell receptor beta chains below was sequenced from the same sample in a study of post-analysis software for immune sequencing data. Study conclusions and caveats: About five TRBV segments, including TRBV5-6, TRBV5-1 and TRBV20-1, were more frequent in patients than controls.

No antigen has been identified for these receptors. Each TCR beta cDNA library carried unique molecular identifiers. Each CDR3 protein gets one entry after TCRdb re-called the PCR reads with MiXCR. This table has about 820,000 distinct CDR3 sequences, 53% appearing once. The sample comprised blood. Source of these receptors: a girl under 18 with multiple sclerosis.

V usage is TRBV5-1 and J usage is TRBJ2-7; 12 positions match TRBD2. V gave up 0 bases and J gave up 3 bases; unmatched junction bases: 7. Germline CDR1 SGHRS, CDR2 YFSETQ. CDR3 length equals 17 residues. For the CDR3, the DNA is TGCGCCAGCAGCTTGGGTCGCGGACTAGCGGGATACTACGAGCAGTACTTC. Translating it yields CASSLGRGLAGYYEQYF.

The CDR3 DNA is TGCAGCGTTCTGGGAGATGAAAAACTGTTTTTT. Translated, it gives CSVLGDEKLFF. This rearrangement joins TRBV29-1 to TRBJ1-4; D call uncertain. The CDR3 totals 11 residues. V gave up 5 bases and J gave up 6 bases, with 7 bases separating them. Germline lookup yields CDR1 SQVTM and CDR2 ANQGSEA. Combining the CDR3 with reference TRBV29-1 and TRBJ1-4 gives the whole variable domain SAVISQKPSRDICQRGTSLTIQCQVDSQVTMMFWYRQQPGQSLTLIATANQGSEATYESGFVIDKFPISRPNLTFSTLTVSNMSPEDSSIYLCSVLGDEKLFFGSGTQLSVL.

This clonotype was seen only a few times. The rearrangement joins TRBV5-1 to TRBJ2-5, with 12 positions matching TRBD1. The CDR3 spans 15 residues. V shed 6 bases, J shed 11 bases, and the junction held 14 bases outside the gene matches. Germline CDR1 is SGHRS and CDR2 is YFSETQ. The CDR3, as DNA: TGCGCCAGCACCGCTTTGGGACAGGGGGCTGGAGAGCAGTACTTC. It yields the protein CASTALGQGAGEQYF.

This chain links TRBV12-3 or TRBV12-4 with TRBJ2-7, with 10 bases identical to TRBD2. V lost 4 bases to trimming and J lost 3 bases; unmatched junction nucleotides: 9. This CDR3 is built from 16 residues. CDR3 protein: CASSSRLAGAHYEQYF. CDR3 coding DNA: TGTGCCAGCAGTTCTAGGCTAGCGGGAGCCCACTACGAGCAGTACTTC.

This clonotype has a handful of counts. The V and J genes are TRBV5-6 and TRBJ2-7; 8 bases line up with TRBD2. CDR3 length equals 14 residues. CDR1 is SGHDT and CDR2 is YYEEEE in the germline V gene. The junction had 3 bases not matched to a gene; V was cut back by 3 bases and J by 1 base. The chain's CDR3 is CASSWGTRSYEQYF. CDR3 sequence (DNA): TGTGCCAGCAGCTGGGGGACTAGGTCCTACGAGCAGTACTTC.

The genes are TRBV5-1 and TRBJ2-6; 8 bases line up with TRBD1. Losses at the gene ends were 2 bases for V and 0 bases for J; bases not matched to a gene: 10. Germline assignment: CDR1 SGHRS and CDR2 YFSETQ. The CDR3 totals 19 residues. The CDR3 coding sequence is TGCGCCAGCAGCTTTTCCTCTACAGGGGGACTCTCTGGGGCCAACGTCCTGACTTTC. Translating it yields CASSFSSTGGLSGANVLTF.

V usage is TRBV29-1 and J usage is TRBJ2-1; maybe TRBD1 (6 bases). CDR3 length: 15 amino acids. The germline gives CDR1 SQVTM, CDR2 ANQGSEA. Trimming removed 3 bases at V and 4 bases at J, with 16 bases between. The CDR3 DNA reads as TGCAGCGTTGAGGGGGTCACCACAGGGTACAATGAGCAGTTCTTC. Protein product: CSVEGVTTGYNEQFF.

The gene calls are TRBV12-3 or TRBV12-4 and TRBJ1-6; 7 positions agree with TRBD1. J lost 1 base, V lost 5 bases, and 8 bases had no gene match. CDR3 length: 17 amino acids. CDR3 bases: TGTGCCAGCAGTCTACGGACAGGACGGTCCTATAATTCACCCCTCCACTTT. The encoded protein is CASSLRTGRSYNSPLHF.

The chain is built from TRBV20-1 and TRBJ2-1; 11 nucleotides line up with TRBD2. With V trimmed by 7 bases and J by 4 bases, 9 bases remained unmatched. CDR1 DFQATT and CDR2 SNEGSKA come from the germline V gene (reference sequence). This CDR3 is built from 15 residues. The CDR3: CSGTVAGGIYNEQFF. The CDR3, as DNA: TGCAGTGGTACGGTAGCGGGGGGGATATACAATGAGCAGTTCTTC.

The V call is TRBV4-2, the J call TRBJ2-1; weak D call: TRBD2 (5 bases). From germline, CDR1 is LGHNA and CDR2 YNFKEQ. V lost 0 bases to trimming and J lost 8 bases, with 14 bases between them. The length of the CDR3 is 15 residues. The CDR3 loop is CASSQEVFGMDEQFF. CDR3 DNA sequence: TGTGCCAGCAGCCAAGAAGTATTCGGGATGGATGAGCAGTTCTTC.

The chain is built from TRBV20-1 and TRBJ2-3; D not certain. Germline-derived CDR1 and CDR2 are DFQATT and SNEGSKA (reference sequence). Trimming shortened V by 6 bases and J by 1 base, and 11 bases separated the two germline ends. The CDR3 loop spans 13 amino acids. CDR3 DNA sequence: TGCAGTGCGCGCCCGGGCCGCACAGATACGCAGTATTTT. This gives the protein CSARPGRTDTQYF.

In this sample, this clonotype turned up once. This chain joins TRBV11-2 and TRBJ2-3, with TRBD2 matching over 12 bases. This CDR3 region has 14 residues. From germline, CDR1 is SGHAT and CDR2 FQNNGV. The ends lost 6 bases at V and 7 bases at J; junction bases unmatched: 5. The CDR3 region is CASRELAGGYTQYF. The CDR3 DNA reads TGTGCCAGCAGGGAACTAGCGGGGGGTTATACGCAGTATTTT.

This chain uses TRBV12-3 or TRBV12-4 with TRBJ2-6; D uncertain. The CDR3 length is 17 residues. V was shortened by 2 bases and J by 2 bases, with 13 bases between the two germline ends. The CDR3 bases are TGTGCCAGCAGTTTATACGAAGGGTTCCCTGGGGCCAACGTCCTGACTTTC. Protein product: CASSLYEGFPGANVLTF.

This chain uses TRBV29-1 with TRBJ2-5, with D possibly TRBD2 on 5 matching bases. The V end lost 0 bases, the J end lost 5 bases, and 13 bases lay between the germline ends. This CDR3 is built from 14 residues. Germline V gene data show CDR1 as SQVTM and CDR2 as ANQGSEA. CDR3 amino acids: CSVEDRPRGETQYF. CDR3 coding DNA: TGCAGCGTTGAAGATCGTCCTCGCGGGGAGACCCAGTACTTC. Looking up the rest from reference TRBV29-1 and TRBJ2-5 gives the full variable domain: SAVISQKPSRDICQRGTSLTIQCQVDSQVTMMFWYRQQPGQSLTLIATANQGSEATYESGFVIDKFPISRPNLTFSTLTVSNMSPEDSSIYLCSVEDRPRGETQYFGPGTRLLVL.

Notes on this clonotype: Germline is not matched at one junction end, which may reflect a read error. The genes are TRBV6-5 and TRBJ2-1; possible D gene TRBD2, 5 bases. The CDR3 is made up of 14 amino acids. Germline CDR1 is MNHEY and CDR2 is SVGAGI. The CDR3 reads CAGSLTNYYNEQFF. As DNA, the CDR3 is TGTGCCGGCAGTTTGACTAATTACTACAATGAGCAGTTCTTC.

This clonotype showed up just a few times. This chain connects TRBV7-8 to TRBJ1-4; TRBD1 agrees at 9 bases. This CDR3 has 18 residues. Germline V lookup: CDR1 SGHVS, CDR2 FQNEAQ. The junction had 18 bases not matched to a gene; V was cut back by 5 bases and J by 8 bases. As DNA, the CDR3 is TGTGCCAGCAGCCACTTAAACGCAGACAGGGGGATTAACGAAAAACTGTTTTTT. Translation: CASSHLNADRGINEKLFF.